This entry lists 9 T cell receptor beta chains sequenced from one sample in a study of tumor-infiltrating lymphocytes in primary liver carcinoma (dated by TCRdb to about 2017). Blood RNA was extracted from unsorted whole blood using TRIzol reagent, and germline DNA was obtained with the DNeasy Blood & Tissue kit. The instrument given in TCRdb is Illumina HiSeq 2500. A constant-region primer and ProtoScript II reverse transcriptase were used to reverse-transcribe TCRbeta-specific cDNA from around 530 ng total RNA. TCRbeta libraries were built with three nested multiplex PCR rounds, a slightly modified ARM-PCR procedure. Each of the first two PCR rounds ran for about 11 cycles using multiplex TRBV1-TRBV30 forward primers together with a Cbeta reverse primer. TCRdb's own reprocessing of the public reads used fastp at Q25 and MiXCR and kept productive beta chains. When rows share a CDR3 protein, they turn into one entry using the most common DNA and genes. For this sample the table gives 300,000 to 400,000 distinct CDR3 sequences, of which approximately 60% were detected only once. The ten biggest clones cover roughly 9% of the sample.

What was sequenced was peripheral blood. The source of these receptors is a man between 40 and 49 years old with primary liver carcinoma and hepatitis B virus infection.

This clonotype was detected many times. The CDR3 region is CAAHGGPPYEQYF. The CDR3 nucleotides are TGTGCCGCCCACGGGGGACCTCCCTACGAGCAGTACTTC. J is TRBJ2-7 and V is TRBV6-2 or TRBV6-3; D is possibly TRBD2 (6 bases). CDR3 length equals 13 residues. The V gene lost 11 bases and the J gene lost 2 bases, with 16 bases spanning the gap. The germline V gene has CDR1 MNHEY and CDR2 SVGEGT.

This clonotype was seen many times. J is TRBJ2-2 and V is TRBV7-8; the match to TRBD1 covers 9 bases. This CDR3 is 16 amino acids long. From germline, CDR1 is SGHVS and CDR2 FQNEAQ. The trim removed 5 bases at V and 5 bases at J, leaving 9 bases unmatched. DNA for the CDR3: TGTGCCAGCAGCCCCCGAACAGGGGGCGGAACCGGGGAGCTGTTTTTT. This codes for CASSPRTGGGTGELFF.

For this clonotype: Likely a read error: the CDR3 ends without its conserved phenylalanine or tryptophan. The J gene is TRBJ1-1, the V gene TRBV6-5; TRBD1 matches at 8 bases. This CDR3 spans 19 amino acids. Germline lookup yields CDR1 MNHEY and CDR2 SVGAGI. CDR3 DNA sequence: TGTGCTAGCAGCCGCAAGTGGGGACAGGTGGGGCCACTGAACACTGAAGCTTTCATT. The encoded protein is CASSRKWGQVGPLNTEAFI.

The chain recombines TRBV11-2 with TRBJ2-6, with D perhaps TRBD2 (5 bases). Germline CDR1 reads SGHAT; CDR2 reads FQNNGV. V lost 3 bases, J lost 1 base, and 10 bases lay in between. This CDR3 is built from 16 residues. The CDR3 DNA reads TGTGCCAGCAGCTTTAGCGTGAGTTCTGGGGCCAACGTCCTGACTTTC. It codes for CASSFSVSSGANVLTF.

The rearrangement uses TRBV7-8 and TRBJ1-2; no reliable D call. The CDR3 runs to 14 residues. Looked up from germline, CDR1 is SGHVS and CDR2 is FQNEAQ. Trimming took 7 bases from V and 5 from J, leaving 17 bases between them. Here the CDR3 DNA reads TGTGCCAGCACCCAGACGAAAGGGCCGTATGGCTACACCTTC. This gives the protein CASTQTKGPYGYTF.

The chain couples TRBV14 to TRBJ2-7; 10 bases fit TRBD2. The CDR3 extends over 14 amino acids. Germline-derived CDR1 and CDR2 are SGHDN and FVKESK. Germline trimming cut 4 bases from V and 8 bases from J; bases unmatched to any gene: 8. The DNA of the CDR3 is TGTGCCAGCAGCCCGCTAGCGGGAGTGGGGAAGCAGTACTTC. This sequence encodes CASSPLAGVGKQYF. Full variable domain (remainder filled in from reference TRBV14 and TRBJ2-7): EAGVTQFPSHSVIEKGQTVTLRCDPISGHDNLYWYRRVMGKEIKFLLHFVKESKQDESGMPNNRFLAERTGGTYSTLKVQPAELEDSGVYFCASSPLAGVGKQYFGPGTRLTVT.

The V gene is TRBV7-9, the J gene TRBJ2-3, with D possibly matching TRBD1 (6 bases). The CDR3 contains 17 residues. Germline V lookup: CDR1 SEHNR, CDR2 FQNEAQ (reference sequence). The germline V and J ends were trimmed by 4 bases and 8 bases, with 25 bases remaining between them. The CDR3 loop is CASSSDGFSVPGVTQYF. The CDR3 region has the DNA TGTGCCAGCAGCTCGGACGGCTTTAGCGTCCCAGGGGTTACGCAGTATTTT.

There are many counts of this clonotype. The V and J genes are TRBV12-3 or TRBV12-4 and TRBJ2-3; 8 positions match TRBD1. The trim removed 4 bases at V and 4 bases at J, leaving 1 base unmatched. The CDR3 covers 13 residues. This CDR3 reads CASSSQGADTQYF. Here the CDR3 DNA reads TGTGCCAGCAGTTCACAGGGGGCAGATACGCAGTATTTT.

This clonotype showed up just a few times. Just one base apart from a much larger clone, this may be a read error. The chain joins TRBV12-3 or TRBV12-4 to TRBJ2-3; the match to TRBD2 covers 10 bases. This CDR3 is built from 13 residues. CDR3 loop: CASSLAGADAQYF. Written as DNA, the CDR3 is TGTGCCAGCAGCCTAGCGGGAGCAGATGCGCAGTATTTT.